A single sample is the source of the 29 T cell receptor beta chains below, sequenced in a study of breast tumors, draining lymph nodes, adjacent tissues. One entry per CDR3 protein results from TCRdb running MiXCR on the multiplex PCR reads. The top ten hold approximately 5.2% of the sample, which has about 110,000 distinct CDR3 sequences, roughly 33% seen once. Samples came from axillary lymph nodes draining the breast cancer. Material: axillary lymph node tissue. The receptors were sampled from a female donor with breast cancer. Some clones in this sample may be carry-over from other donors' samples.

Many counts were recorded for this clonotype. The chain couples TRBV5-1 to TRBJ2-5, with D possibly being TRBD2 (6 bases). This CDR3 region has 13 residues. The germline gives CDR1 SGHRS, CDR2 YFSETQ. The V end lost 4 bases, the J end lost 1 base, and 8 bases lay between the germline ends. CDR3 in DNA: TGCGCCAGCAGCGGTAGCGGCCAAGAGACCCAGTACTTC. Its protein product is CASSGSGQETQYF.

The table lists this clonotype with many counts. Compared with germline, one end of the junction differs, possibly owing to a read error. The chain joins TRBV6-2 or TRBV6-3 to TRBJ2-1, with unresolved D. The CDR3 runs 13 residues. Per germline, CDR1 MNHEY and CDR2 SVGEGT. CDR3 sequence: CASSHSGSAEQFF. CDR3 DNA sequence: TGTGCCAGCAGTCACTCGGGCAGCGCCGAGCAGTTCTTC.

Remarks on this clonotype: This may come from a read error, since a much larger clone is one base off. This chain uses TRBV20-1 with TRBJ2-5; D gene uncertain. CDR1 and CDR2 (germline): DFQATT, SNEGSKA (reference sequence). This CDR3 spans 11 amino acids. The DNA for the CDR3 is TGCAGTGCTAAACAGAAAGAGACCCAGTCCTTC. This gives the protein CSAKQKETQSF.

The CDR3 protein is CASSPLDRRGGNQPQHF. In DNA form, the CDR3 reads TGTGCCAGCAGTCCCCTGGACAGGAGAGGTGGCAATCAGCCCCAGCATTTT. The chain links TRBV6-1 to TRBJ1-5; 7 bases align to TRBD1. The CDR3 consists of 17 residues. CDR1 and CDR2 (germline): MNHNS, SASEGT. Trimming cost V 5 bases and J 2 bases; bases outside gene matches: 12.

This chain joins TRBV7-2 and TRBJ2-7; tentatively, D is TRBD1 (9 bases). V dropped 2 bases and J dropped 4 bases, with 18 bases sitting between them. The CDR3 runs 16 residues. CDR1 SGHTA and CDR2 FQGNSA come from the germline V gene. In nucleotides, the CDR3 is TGTGCCAGCAGCTTATTCGGGGGGGGGACAGGGTACGAGCAGTACTTC. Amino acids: CASSLFGGGTGYEQYF.

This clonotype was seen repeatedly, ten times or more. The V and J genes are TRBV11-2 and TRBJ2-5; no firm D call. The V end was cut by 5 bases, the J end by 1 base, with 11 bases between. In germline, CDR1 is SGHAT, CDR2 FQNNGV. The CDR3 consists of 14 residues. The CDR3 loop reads CASSIQNRQETQYF. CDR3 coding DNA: TGTGCCAGCAGCATACAGAACCGCCAAGAGACCCAGTACTTC.

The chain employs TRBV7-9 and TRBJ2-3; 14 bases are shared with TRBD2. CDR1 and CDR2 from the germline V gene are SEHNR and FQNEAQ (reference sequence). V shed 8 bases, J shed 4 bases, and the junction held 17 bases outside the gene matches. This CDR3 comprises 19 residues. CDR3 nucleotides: TGTGCCAGCCTTTCGACAGCCGGGACTAGCGGGAGAGTCGCAGATACGCAGTATTTT. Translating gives CASLSTAGTSGRVADTQYF.

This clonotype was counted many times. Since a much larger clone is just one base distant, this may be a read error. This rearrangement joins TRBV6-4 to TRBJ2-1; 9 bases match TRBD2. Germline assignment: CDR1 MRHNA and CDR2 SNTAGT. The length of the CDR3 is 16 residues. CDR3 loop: CASSHSTSGTYNEQFF. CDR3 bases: TGTGCCAGCAGTCACTCGACTAGCGGTACCTACAATGAGCAGTTCTTC.

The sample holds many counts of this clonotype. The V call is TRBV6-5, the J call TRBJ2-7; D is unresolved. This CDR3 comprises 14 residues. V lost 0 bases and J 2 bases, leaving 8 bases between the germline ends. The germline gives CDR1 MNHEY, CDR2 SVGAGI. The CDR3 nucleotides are TGTGCCAGCAGTTACTCCGGCATCCCCTACGAGCAGTACTTC. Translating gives CASSYSGIPYEQYF.

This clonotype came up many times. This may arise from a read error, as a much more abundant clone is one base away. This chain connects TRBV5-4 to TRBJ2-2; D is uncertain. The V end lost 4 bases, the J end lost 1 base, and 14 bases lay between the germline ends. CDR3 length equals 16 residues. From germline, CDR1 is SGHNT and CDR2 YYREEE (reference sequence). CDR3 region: CASSHGAAWNTGELFF. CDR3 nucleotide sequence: TGTGCCAGCAGCCATGGTGCAGCGTGGAACACCGGGGAGCTGTTTTTT.

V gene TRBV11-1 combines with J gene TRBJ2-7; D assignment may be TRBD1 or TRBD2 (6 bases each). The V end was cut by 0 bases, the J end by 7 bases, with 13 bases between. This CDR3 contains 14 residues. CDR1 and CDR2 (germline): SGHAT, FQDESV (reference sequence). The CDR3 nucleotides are TGTGCCAGCAGCTTAGCGTTGGGGGGCCATGAGCAGTACTTC. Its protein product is CASSLALGGHEQYF.

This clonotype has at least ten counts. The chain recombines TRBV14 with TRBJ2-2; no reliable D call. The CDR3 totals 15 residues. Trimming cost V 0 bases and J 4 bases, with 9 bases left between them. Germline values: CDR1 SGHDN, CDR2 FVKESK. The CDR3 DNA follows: TGTGCCAGCAGCCAAGATTACACCTCCACCGGGGAGCTGTTTTTT. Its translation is CASSQDYTSTGELFF.

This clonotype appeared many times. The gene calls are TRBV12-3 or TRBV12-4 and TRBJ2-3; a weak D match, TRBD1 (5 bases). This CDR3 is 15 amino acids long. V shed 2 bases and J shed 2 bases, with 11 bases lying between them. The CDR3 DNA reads TGTGCCAGCAGTTTACACAGGCCTTCCACAGATACGCAGTATTTT. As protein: CASSLHRPSTDTQYF.

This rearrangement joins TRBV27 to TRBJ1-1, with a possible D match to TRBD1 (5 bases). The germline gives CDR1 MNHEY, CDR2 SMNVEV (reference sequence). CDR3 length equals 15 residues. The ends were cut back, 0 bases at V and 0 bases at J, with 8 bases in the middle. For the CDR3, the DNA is TGTGCCAGCAGTTTATCGGGGCGGCTGAACACTGAAGCTTTCTTT. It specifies CASSLSGRLNTEAFF.

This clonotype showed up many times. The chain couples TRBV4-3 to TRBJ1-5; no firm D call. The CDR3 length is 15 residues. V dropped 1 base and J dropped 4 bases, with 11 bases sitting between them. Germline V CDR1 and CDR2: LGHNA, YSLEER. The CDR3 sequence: CASSQGRHLNQPQHF. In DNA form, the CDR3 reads TGCGCCAGCAGCCAAGGGAGACACTTAAATCAGCCCCAGCATTTT.

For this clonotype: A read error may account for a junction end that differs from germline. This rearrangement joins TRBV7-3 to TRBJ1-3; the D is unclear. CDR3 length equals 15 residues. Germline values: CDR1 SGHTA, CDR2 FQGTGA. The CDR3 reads CASSLSVVTRNAIYF. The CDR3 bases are TGCGCCAGCAGCTTGTCAGTGGTTACCCGAAACGCGATATATTTT.

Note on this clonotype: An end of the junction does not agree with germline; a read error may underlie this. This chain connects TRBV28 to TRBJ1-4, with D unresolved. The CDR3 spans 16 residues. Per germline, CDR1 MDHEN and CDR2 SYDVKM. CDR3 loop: CASSSPVEALNERLFF. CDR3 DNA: TGTGCCAGCAGTTCCCCGGTAGAGGCGTTAAATGAAAGACTGTTTTTT.

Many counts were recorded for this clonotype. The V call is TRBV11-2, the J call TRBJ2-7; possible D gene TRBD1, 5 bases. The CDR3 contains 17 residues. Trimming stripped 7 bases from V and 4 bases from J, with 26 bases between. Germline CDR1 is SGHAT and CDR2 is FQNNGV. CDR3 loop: CASTRATGRLIGYEQYF. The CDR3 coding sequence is TGTGCCAGCACTCGGGCAACAGGTCGGCTAATTGGTTACGAGCAGTACTTC.

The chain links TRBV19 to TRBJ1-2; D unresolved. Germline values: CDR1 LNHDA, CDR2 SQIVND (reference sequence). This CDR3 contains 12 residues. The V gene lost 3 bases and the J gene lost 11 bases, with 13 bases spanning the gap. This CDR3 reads CASSMQREWYTF. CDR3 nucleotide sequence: TGTGCCAGTAGTATGCAAAGGGAGTGGTACACCTTC.

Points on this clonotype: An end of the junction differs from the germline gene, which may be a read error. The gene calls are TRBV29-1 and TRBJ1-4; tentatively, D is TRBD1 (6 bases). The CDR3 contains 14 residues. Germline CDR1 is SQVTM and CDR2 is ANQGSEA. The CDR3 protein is CSVAWAVGGEKMFF. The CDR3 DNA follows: TGCAGCGTGGCCTGGGCAGTGGGGGGCGAAAAAATGTTTTTT. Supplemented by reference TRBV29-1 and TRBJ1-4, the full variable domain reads SAVISQKPSRDICQRGTSLTIQCQVDSQVTMMFWYRQQPGQSLTLIATANQGSEATYESGFVIDKFPISRPNLTFSTLTVSNMSPEDSSIYLCSVAWAVGGEKMFFGSGTQLSVL.

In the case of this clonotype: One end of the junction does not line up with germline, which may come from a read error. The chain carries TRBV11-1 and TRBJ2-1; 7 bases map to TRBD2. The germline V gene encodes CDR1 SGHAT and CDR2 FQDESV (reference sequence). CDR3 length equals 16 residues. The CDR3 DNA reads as TGCGCCAGCAGCTCCTCACTAGCGAGCGGATGCAATGAGCAGTTCTTC. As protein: CASSSSLASGCNEQFF.

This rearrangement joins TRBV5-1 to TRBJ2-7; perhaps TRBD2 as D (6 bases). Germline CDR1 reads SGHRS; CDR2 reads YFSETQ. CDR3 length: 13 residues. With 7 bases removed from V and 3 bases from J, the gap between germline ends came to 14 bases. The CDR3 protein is CASRRDAGYEQYF. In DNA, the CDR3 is TGCGCCAGCCGGCGGGACGCTGGCTACGAGCAGTACTTC.

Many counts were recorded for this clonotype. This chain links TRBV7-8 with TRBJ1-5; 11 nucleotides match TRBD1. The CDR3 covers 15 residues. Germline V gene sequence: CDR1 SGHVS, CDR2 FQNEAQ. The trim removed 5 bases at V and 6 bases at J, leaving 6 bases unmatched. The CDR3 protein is CASSPRDRGSQPQHF. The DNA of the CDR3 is TGTGCCAGCAGCCCCCGGGACAGGGGGAGTCAGCCCCAGCATTTT.

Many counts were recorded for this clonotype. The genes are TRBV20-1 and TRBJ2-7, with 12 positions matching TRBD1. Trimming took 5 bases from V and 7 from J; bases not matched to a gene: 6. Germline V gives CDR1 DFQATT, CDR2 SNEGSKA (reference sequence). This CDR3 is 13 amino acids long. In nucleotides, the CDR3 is TGCAGTGCTCCGGGACAGGGGGCGCGAGAGCAGTACTTC. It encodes CSAPGQGAREQYF.

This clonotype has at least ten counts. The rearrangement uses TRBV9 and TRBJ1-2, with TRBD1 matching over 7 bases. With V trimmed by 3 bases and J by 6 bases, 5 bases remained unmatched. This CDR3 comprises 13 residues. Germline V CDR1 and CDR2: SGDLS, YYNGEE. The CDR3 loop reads CASSGQGTNGYTF. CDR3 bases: TGTGCCAGCAGCGGACAGGGTACAAATGGCTACACCTTC.

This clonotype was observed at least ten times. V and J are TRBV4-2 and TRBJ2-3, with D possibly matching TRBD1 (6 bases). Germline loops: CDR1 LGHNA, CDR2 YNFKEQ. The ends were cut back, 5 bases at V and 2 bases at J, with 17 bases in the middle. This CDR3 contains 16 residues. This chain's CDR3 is CASSSRDIGHTDTQYF. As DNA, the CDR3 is TGTGCCAGCAGCTCCCGGGACATCGGACACACAGATACGCAGTATTTT.

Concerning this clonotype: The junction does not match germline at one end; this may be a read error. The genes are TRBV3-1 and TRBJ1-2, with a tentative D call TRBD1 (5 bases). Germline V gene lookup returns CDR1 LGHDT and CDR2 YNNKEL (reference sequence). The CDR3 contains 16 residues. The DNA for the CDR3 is TGTGCCTGCAGCCATGCTCCGGGACCGACTAACTATGGCTACAGCTTC. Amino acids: CACSHAPGPTNYGYSF.

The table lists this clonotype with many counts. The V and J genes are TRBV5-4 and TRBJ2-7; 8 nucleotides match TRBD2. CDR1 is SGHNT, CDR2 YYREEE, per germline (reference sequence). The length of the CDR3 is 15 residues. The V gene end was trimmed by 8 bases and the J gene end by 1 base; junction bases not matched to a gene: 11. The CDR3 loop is CASQLRGEGSYEQYF. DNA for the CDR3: TGTGCCAGTCAGCTGCGGGGGGAGGGGTCCTACGAGCAGTACTTC.

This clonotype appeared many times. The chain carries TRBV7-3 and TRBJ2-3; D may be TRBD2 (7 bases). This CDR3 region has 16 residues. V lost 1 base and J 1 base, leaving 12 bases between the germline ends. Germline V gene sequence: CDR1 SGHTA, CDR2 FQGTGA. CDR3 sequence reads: CASSLIGGGGTDTQYF. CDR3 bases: TGTGCCAGCAGCTTAATAGGGGGGGGCGGCACAGATACGCAGTATTTT.